Listed below are T cell receptor beta chains from one sample, sequenced in a study of shared clonotypes between healthy human individuals. The method was immunoSEQ multiplex PCR; TCRdb's version includes in-frame clones alone and lacks a portion of them. The sample lists approximately 2,300,000 clones; roughly 92% were seen once. Sequenced: naive CD4+ T cells from PBMCs. These receptors were obtained from a man aged 18 to 29 in good health. Some clones in this sample may be carry-over from other donors' samples. The CDR3 runs from the conserved cysteine through the conserved F or W. A D gene is named only where the DNA matches it firmly. Rows give clone size only sometimes, using once, few, many, or a class for an expanded clone.

d_gene: .; v_gene: TRBV27; abundance: .; j_gene: TRBJ2-3; CDR3nt: TGTGCCAGCAGTCTGGGCACAGATACGCAGTATTTT; CDR3aa: CASSLGTDTQYF
d_gene: TRBD1; v_gene: TRBV7-8; abundance: .; j_gene: TRBJ1-2; CDR3nt: TGTGCCAGCAGCTTAACAACGACAGGGGGGCAGTACACCTTC; CDR3aa: CASSLTTTGGQYTF
d_gene: .; v_gene: TRBV9; abundance: once; j_gene: TRBJ2-5; CDR3nt: TGTGCCAGCAGCGCCCCTCGACAGGTTGCGGAGACCCAGTACTTC; CDR3aa: CASSAPRQVAETQYF
d_gene: TRBD1; v_gene: TRBV7-9; abundance: .; j_gene: TRBJ1-5; CDR3nt: TGTGCCAGCAGCCGAGACAGGGGCCCCAATCAGCCCCAGCATTTT; CDR3aa: CASSRDRGPNQPQHF
d_gene: TRBD2; v_gene: TRBV27; abundance: .; j_gene: TRBJ2-7; CDR3nt: TGTGCCAGCAGCGTGCGGCTACTAGCGGGAGGAACTCACTACGAGCAGTACTTC; CDR3aa: CASSVRLLAGGTHYEQYF
d_gene: .; v_gene: TRBV7-2; abundance: .; j_gene: TRBJ2-1; CDR3nt: TGTGCCAGCAGCTTAGGATCGGAATTAACCTACAATGAGCAGTTCTTC; CDR3aa: CASSLGSELTYNEQFF
d_gene: TRBD2; v_gene: TRBV15; abundance: .; j_gene: TRBJ2-1; CDR3nt: TGTGCCACCAGCAGCTTACATAGCGGGAGGAGGGGCAATGAGCAGTTCTTC; CDR3aa: CATSSLHSGRRGNEQFF
d_gene: .; v_gene: TRBV7-2; abundance: .; j_gene: TRBJ2-5; CDR3nt: TGTGCCAGCAGCTTGGGGGTGGGAGAGACCCAGTACTTC; CDR3aa: CASSLGVGETQYF
d_gene: TRBD2; v_gene: TRBV2; abundance: .; j_gene: TRBJ2-3; CDR3nt: TGTGCCAGCAGTCGGACTAGCAAATCTGCCACAGATACGCAGTATTTT; CDR3aa: CASSRTSKSATDTQYF
d_gene: .; v_gene: TRBV6-5; abundance: .; j_gene: TRBJ1-1; CDR3nt: TGTGCCAGCACCCAGGCCGGGGGACGACTTGCTGAAGCTTTCTTT; CDR3aa: CASTQAGGRLAEAFF
d_gene: .; v_gene: TRBV4-1; abundance: .; j_gene: TRBJ2-7; CDR3nt: TGCGCCAGCAGCCAATTCGAGGCGGGACACCCCTTGAAGATTAACGAGCAGTACTTC; CDR3aa: CASSQFEAGHPLKINEQYF
d_gene: TRBD2; v_gene: TRBV11-2; abundance: .; j_gene: TRBJ2-2; CDR3nt: TGTGCCAGCAGCCTGGGACTAGCGGGAAAAACCACCGGGGAGCTGTTTTTT; CDR3aa: CASSLGLAGKTTGELFF
d_gene: .; v_gene: TRBV6-1; abundance: .; j_gene: TRBJ1-3; CDR3nt: TGTGCCAGCAGTGGCAGGTTCCTTTACGGAAACACCATATATTTT; CDR3aa: CASSGRFLYGNTIYF
d_gene: .; v_gene: TRBV28; abundance: .; j_gene: TRBJ1-4; CDR3nt: TGTGCCAGCAGACTGCTTAATGAAAAACTGTTTTTT; CDR3aa: CASRLLNEKLFF
d_gene: TRBD2; v_gene: TRBV12-5; abundance: .; j_gene: TRBJ2-1; CDR3nt: TGTGCTAGTGCGGCGGGAGTAGAATCCTACAATGAGCAGTTCTTC; CDR3aa: CASAAGVESYNEQFF
d_gene: TRBD1; v_gene: TRBV15; abundance: .; j_gene: TRBJ1-1; CDR3nt: TGTGCCACCAGCAGAGTCGTCCCAGGGGGGACTGAAGCTTTCTTT; CDR3aa: CATSRVVPGGTEAFF
d_gene: .; v_gene: TRBV7-6; abundance: .; j_gene: TRBJ2-1; CDR3nt: TGTGCCAGCAGCTTAGTGCCCAAGGAGGGGGGAGAGCAGTTCTTC; CDR3aa: CASSLVPKEGGEQFF
d_gene: TRBD1; v_gene: TRBV6-5; abundance: once; j_gene: TRBJ1-4; CDR3nt: TGTGCCAGCAGTTACCACGGGACAGTGGGTGAAAAACTGTTTTTT; CDR3aa: CASSYHGTVGEKLFF
d_gene: .; v_gene: TRBV29-1; abundance: .; j_gene: TRBJ2-3; CDR3nt: TGCAGCGTTGAAGATTATAGCAGCGACGACACAGATACGCAGTATTTT; CDR3aa: CSVEDYSSDDTDTQYF
d_gene: TRBD2; v_gene: TRBV6-4; abundance: .; j_gene: TRBJ2-7; CDR3nt: TGTGCCAGCAGTGACAGGGCGGGAGCTAACTACGAGCAGTACTTC; CDR3aa: CASSDRAGANYEQYF
d_gene: TRBD1; v_gene: TRBV28; abundance: .; j_gene: TRBJ1-2; CDR3nt: TGTGCCAGCAGCAAGGGACAGAACTATGGCTACACCTTC; CDR3aa: CASSKGQNYGYTF
d_gene: .; v_gene: TRBV19; abundance: .; j_gene: TRBJ1-2; CDR3nt: TGTGCCAGCCGGGATCTAGGCCTCAACTATGGCTACACCTTC; CDR3aa: CASRDLGLNYGYTF
d_gene: TRBD1; v_gene: TRBV28; abundance: .; j_gene: TRBJ1-2; CDR3nt: TGTGCCAGCAGTGGTGAGACAGGGGCAGGTGGCTACACCTTC; CDR3aa: CASSGETGAGGYTF
d_gene: .; v_gene: TRBV2; abundance: .; j_gene: TRBJ2-2; CDR3nt: TGTGCCAGCGGGGGAGACACCGGGGAGCTGTTTTTT; CDR3aa: CASGGDTGELFF
d_gene: .; v_gene: TRBV5-1; abundance: .; j_gene: TRBJ2-6; CDR3nt: TGCGCCAGCAGCTCGGGACGGATCTCTGGGGCCAACGTCCTGACTTTC; CDR3aa: CASSSGRISGANVLTF
d_gene: .; v_gene: TRBV28; abundance: .; j_gene: TRBJ1-1; CDR3nt: TGTGCCAGCAGGGGGGCCAACACTGAAGCTTTCTTT; CDR3aa: CASRGANTEAFF
d_gene: .; v_gene: TRBV7-9; abundance: .; j_gene: TRBJ1-2; CDR3nt: TGTGCCAGCAGCTTAGCCAGGGGCGGCTATGGCTACACCTTC; CDR3aa: CASSLARGGYGYTF
d_gene: .; v_gene: TRBV6-5; abundance: .; j_gene: TRBJ2-1; CDR3nt: TGTGCCAGCAGTCTCTTCAATGAGCAGTTCTTC; CDR3aa: CASSLFNEQFF
d_gene: .; v_gene: TRBV29-1; abundance: .; j_gene: TRBJ2-5; CDR3nt: TGCAGCGTTGCATGGACAGACCAAGAGACCCAGTACTTC; CDR3aa: CSVAWTDQETQYF
d_gene: .; v_gene: TRBV5-6; abundance: .; j_gene: TRBJ1-4; CDR3nt: TGTGCCAGCAGCTTAATTGGGGAGACTAATGAAAAACTGTTTTTT; CDR3aa: CASSLIGETNEKLFF
d_gene: .; v_gene: TRBV30; abundance: .; j_gene: TRBJ2-1; CDR3nt: TGTGCCTGGACCCCCCGGGGACGGGAGAGCTCCTACAATGAGCAGTTCTTC; CDR3aa: CAWTPRGRESSYNEQFF
d_gene: .; v_gene: TRBV27; abundance: .; j_gene: TRBJ2-7; CDR3nt: TGTGCCAGCAGTCCAACCCCCGGCCTATCTTTAGGGGGAGGGAATATGGGCGAGCAGTACTTC; CDR3aa: CASSPTPGLSLGGGNMGEQYF
d_gene: .; v_gene: TRBV19; abundance: .; j_gene: TRBJ2-3; CDR3nt: TGTGCCAGTAGTCATTGGGGCAGTCCACCTTCAGATACGCAGTATTTT; CDR3aa: CASSHWGSPPSDTQYF
d_gene: .; v_gene: TRBV25-1; abundance: .; j_gene: TRBJ2-5; CDR3nt: TGTGCCAGCAGTGCGGCCCCGAGGGGGGTGCTAGAGACCCAGTACTTC; CDR3aa: CASSAAPRGVLETQYF
d_gene: .; v_gene: TRBV9; abundance: .; j_gene: TRBJ2-2; CDR3nt: TGTGCCAGCAACCCCCGAGGGGAAAACACCGGGGAGCTGTTTTTT; CDR3aa: CASNPRGENTGELFF
d_gene: TRBD1; v_gene: TRBV9; abundance: .; j_gene: TRBJ1-1; CDR3nt: TGTGCCAGCAGCGTATCTAAGGGGGCCTACACTGAAGCTTTCTTT; CDR3aa: CASSVSKGAYTEAFF
d_gene: .; v_gene: TRBV7-2; abundance: once; j_gene: TRBJ2-2; CDR3nt: TGTGCCAGCAGCTCCGTCCTAGCGAACACCGGGGAGCTGTTTTTT; CDR3aa: CASSSVLANTGELFF
d_gene: TRBD2; v_gene: TRBV5-1; abundance: .; j_gene: TRBJ2-7; CDR3nt: TGCGCCAGCAGCCGGCGACTAGCGGACCTCTACGAGCAGTACTTC; CDR3aa: CASSRRLADLYEQYF
d_gene: .; v_gene: TRBV7-9; abundance: .; j_gene: TRBJ2-5; CDR3nt: TGTGCCAGCACCCTAACTTCGTACTACCAAGAGACCCAGTACTTC; CDR3aa: CASTLTSYYQETQYF
d_gene: .; v_gene: TRBV5-1; abundance: once; j_gene: TRBJ1-2; CDR3nt: TGCGCCAGCAGCCCGATGACAGAGGGGAACTATGGCTACACCTTC; CDR3aa: CASSPMTEGNYGYTF
d_gene: .; v_gene: TRBV2; abundance: .; j_gene: TRBJ2-7; CDR3nt: TGTGCCAGCAAGGCGGGTAGAAGCTCCTACGAGCAGTACTTC; CDR3aa: CASKAGRSSYEQYF
d_gene: .; v_gene: TRBV11-2; abundance: few; j_gene: TRBJ1-1; CDR3nt: TGTGCCAGCAGCTACGGCCGATTAGGGTCAGGAGCTTTCTTT; CDR3aa: CASSYGRLGSGAFF
d_gene: .; v_gene: TRBV13; abundance: .; j_gene: TRBJ1-3; CDR3nt: TGTGCCAGCAGCTTAGTCGGGGGGCCTGGAAACACCATATATTTT; CDR3aa: CASSLVGGPGNTIYF
d_gene: .; v_gene: TRBV19; abundance: .; j_gene: TRBJ2-6; CDR3nt: TGTGCCAGTAGTATATTGGCAGGGGGGACCAACGTCCTGACTTTC; CDR3aa: CASSILAGGTNVLTF
d_gene: .; v_gene: TRBV30; abundance: few; j_gene: TRBJ1-1; CDR3nt: TGTGCCTGGAGTGTACAGTGGGGGAACACTGAAGCTTTCTTT; CDR3aa: CAWSVQWGNTEAFF
d_gene: .; v_gene: TRBV28; abundance: .; j_gene: TRBJ1-1; CDR3nt: TGTGCCAGCAGCAGACAGCGTATGAACACTGAAGCTTTCTTT; CDR3aa: CASSRQRMNTEAFF
d_gene: .; v_gene: TRBV7-9; abundance: .; j_gene: TRBJ1-2; CDR3nt: TGTGCCAGCAGCCGAGACGACAGCTATGGCTACACCTTC; CDR3aa: CASSRDDSYGYTF
d_gene: .; v_gene: TRBV7-2; abundance: .; j_gene: TRBJ2-3; CDR3nt: TGTGCCAGCAGTCACTCAGGGACAGATACGCAGTATTTT; CDR3aa: CASSHSGTDTQYF
d_gene: .; v_gene: TRBV10-2; abundance: .; j_gene: TRBJ1-4; CDR3nt: TGCGCCAGCAGTGAGGCACAGGGACGCGAAAAACTGTTTTTT; CDR3aa: CASSEAQGREKLFF
d_gene: .; v_gene: TRBV27; abundance: .; j_gene: TRBJ1-5; CDR3nt: TGTGCCACTCACGCGACGGGGATTTTGAGCAATCAGCCCCAGCATTTT; CDR3aa: CATHATGILSNQPQHF
d_gene: TRBD2; v_gene: TRBV5-1; abundance: .; j_gene: TRBJ2-1; CDR3nt: TGCGCCAGCAGCACCCTAGCGGGTGTAAACAATGAGCAGTTCTTC; CDR3aa: CASSTLAGVNNEQFF
d_gene: .; v_gene: TRBV7-7; abundance: .; j_gene: TRBJ2-1; CDR3nt: TGTGCCAGAGCCTCGGACAACAATGAGCAGTTCTTC; CDR3aa: CARASDNNEQFF
d_gene: .; v_gene: TRBV5-1; abundance: .; j_gene: TRBJ1-1; CDR3nt: TGCGCCAGCAGGGGACCTCAGAACACTGAAGCTTTCTTT; CDR3aa: CASRGPQNTEAFF
d_gene: .; v_gene: TRBV5-1; abundance: .; j_gene: TRBJ2-1; CDR3nt: TGCGCCAGCAGCTTCACGGAGAGGAGTGAGCAGTTCTTC; CDR3aa: CASSFTERSEQFF
d_gene: TRBD1; v_gene: TRBV11-1; abundance: .; j_gene: TRBJ2-3; CDR3nt: TGTGCCAGCAGCTTCGACAGGGGCGCGGATACGCAGTATTTT; CDR3aa: CASSFDRGADTQYF
d_gene: .; v_gene: TRBV7-8; abundance: .; j_gene: TRBJ2-7; CDR3nt: TGTGCCAGCAGCTTAGACGCGGCGAGGACCTACGAGCAGTACTTC; CDR3aa: CASSLDAARTYEQYF
d_gene: .; v_gene: TRBV7-9; abundance: .; j_gene: TRBJ2-4; CDR3nt: TGTGCCAGCAGCGGGGGGCGGAACATTCAGTACTTC; CDR3aa: CASSGGRNIQYF